Below are 5 T cell receptor beta chains sequenced from a single sample in a study of blood T cell repertoires in COVID-19. Sequenced by immunoSEQ multiplex PCR; TCRdb stores in-frame clones only, minus some. The sample lists roughly 250,000 clones, approximately 87% occurring once. Sequencing used peripheral blood. These receptors came from a woman aged 25 to 45 with COVID-19, enrolled during active disease.

This clone was observed a single time. V gene TRBV27 combines with J gene TRBJ2-1, with 16 bases matching TRBD2. Germline V gene lookup returns CDR1 MNHEY and CDR2 SMNVEV (reference sequence). V was pared by 5 bases and J by 2 bases, with 12 bases of the junction left unmatched. This CDR3 is 20 amino acids long. The CDR3 DNA reads as TGTGCCAGCAGTCCCCGACGTCCCGGGACTAGCGGGGGGGCCTACAATGAGCAGTTCTTC. Translated: CASSPRRPGTSGGAYNEQFF.

The gene calls are TRBV10-2 and TRBJ1-1; 8 bases agree with TRBD1. Germline values: CDR1 WSHSY, CDR2 SAAADI. CDR3 size: 14 residues. V trimming: 5 bases; J trimming: 4 bases; junction bases outside the gene matches: 6. Written as DNA, the CDR3 is TGCGCCAGCAGTTCTCAGGGGGCGAGCACTGAAGCTTTCTTT. This translates into CASSSQGASTEAFF.

This rearrangement joins TRBV27 to TRBJ2-7, with D possibly matching TRBD2 (5 bases). CDR3 length: 14 residues. V was clipped by 3 bases and J by 2 bases, with 11 bases between them. Per the germline V gene, CDR1 is MNHEY and CDR2 is SMNVEV (reference sequence). The CDR3 sequence: CASSLTGMPYEQYF. For the CDR3, the DNA is TGTGCCAGCAGTTTGACGGGAATGCCCTACGAGCAGTACTTC.

The chain has TRBV5-5 and TRBJ2-7; D may be TRBD2 (7 bases). The germline V gene encodes CDR1 SGHKS and CDR2 YYEKEE (reference sequence). V was pared by 2 bases and J by 7 bases, with 22 bases between. This CDR3 has 16 residues. The CDR3 protein is CASSFKRGGLVGEQYF. The CDR3 bases are TGTGCCAGCAGCTTTAAAAGGGGGGGACTCGTCGGAGAGCAGTACTTC.

The rearrangement links TRBV11-2 to TRBJ2-7; 7 nucleotides align to TRBD2. Germline loops: CDR1 SGHAT, CDR2 FQNNGV. Trimming cost V 5 bases and J 3 bases; bases outside gene matches: 4. This CDR3 is 13 amino acids long. CDR3 region: CASSISGRYEQYF. The DNA of the CDR3 is TGTGCCAGCAGCATTAGCGGGCGCTACGAGCAGTACTTC.